A selection of T cell receptor beta chains follows, all from one sample in a study of blood T cell repertoires in COVID-19. Only in-frame clones appear in the TCRdb table, and some are missing; sequencing was by immunoSEQ multiplex PCR. Of over 350,000 clones in the sample, 70% to 90% are singletons; the top ten hold about 1.2%. Sequenced material: PBMCs or T cells enriched from blood (not recorded which). The receptors were gathered from a woman younger than 35 who had recovered from COVID-19. Both conserved end residues are part of each CDR3. The order of the fields is clone size, V gene, J gene, D gene, CDR3 protein, CDR3 DNA. The D gene is left open where the match is weak. Only some rows state a clone size, as once, few, many or a class for expanded clones.

abundance: .
v_gene: TRBV7-2
j_gene: TRBJ2-3
d_gene: .
CDR3aa: CASSDRHSSTDTQYF
CDR3nt: TGTGCCAGCAGCGACAGACATTCCTCCACAGATACGCAGTATTTT

abundance: .
v_gene: TRBV5-8
j_gene: TRBJ2-7
d_gene: .
CDR3aa: CASSLDRIGEQYF
CDR3nt: TGTGCCAGCAGCTTGGACAGAATTGGCGAGCAGTACTTC

abundance: .
v_gene: TRBV28
j_gene: TRBJ1-1
d_gene: .
CDR3aa: CASSLGAVGGLLTEAFF
CDR3nt: TGTGCCAGCAGTTTAGGTGCAGTGGGGGGGTTGTTAACTGAAGCTTTCTTT

abundance: .
v_gene: TRBV19
j_gene: TRBJ1-3
d_gene: .
CDR3aa: CASSTLGGAGNTIYF
CDR3nt: TGTGCCAGTAGTACCCTAGGGGGTGCCGGAAACACCATATATTTT

abundance: .
v_gene: TRBV12-3/TRBV12-4
j_gene: TRBJ1-5
d_gene: .
CDR3aa: CASSDSGFQPQHF
CDR3nt: TGTGCCAGCAGTGATTCAGGGTTTCAGCCCCAGCATTTT

abundance: once
v_gene: TRBV5-1
j_gene: TRBJ2-7
d_gene: .
CDR3aa: CASREGSSYEQYF
CDR3nt: TGCGCCAGCAGGGAGGGAAGCTCCTACGAGCAGTACTTC

abundance: .
v_gene: TRBV29-1
j_gene: TRBJ2-1
d_gene: .
CDR3aa: CSVRQADYNEQFF
CDR3nt: TGCAGCGTTCGACAGGCTGACTACAATGAGCAGTTCTTC

abundance: .
v_gene: TRBV19
j_gene: TRBJ2-3
d_gene: TRBD1
CDR3aa: CVTPGQGALRQYF
CDR3nt: TGTGTCACTCCGGGACAGGGGGCGCTTAGGCAGTATTTT

abundance: once
v_gene: TRBV11-1
j_gene: TRBJ2-2
d_gene: .
CDR3aa: CASSLDGGGELFF
CDR3nt: TGTGCCAGCAGCTTAGACGGAGGCGGGGAGCTGTTTTTT

abundance: .
v_gene: TRBV9
j_gene: TRBJ2-1
d_gene: .
CDR3aa: CASSVGLGGAPYNEQFF
CDR3nt: TGTGCCAGCAGCGTAGGATTGGGGGGGGCCCCCTACAATGAGCAGTTCTTC

abundance: .
v_gene: TRBV4-2
j_gene: TRBJ1-4
d_gene: .
CDR3aa: CASSQEKLVREKLFF
CDR3nt: TGTGCCAGCAGCCAAGAAAAGTTAGTTAGAGAAAAACTGTTTTTT

abundance: .
v_gene: TRBV9
j_gene: TRBJ1-1
d_gene: TRBD1
CDR3aa: CASSVEGTGVTEAFF
CDR3nt: TGTGCCAGCAGCGTAGAGGGGACAGGGGTCACTGAAGCTTTCTTT

abundance: .
v_gene: TRBV6-5
j_gene: TRBJ1-5
d_gene: .
CDR3aa: CASSPSGPQPQHF
CDR3nt: TGTGCCAGCAGTCCCTCAGGGCCTCAGCCCCAGCATTTT

abundance: .
v_gene: TRBV19
j_gene: TRBJ2-2
d_gene: .
CDR3aa: CATPKTGNTGELFF
CDR3nt: TGTGCCACCCCCAAAACAGGGAACACCGGGGAGCTGTTTTTT

abundance: .
v_gene: TRBV2
j_gene: TRBJ2-1
d_gene: TRBD2
CDR3aa: CASSETGGPSNEQFF
CDR3nt: TGTGCCAGCAGTGAAACGGGGGGGCCATCCAATGAGCAGTTCTTC

abundance: .
v_gene: TRBV3-1/TRBV3-2
j_gene: TRBJ1-2
d_gene: .
CDR3aa: CASSQETVWNF
CDR3nt: TGTGCCAGCAGCCAAGAGACTGTATGGAACTTC

abundance: .
v_gene: TRBV30
j_gene: TRBJ2-7
d_gene: TRBD2
CDR3aa: CAWSVRRGGSNEQYF
CDR3nt: TGTGCCTGGAGTGTACGGCGGGGGGGAAGTAACGAGCAGTACTTC

abundance: once
v_gene: TRBV7-2
j_gene: TRBJ2-7
d_gene: .
CDR3aa: CASSLRREQYF
CDR3nt: TGTGCCAGCAGCTTACGGCGGGAGCAGTACTTC

abundance: .
v_gene: TRBV6-2/TRBV6-3
j_gene: TRBJ1-1
d_gene: .
CDR3aa: CASSYNADTEAFF
CDR3nt: TGTGCCAGCAGTTATAATGCGGACACTGAAGCTTTCTTT

abundance: .
v_gene: TRBV5-4
j_gene: TRBJ1-1
d_gene: .
CDR3aa: CASSLVNTEAFF
CDR3nt: TGTGCCAGCAGCTTGGTTAACACGGAAGCTTTCTTT

abundance: .
v_gene: TRBV3-1/TRBV3-2
j_gene: TRBJ1-5
d_gene: .
CDR3aa: CASSNTGSQPQHF
CDR3nt: TGTGCCAGCAGCAATACAGGGAGCCAGCCCCAGCATTTT

abundance: .
v_gene: TRBV5-8
j_gene: TRBJ1-4
d_gene: .
CDR3aa: CASSFNRQALRDEKLFF
CDR3nt: TGTGCCAGCAGCTTCAACCGACAGGCGCTAAGGGATGAAAAACTGTTTTTT

abundance: .
v_gene: TRBV9
j_gene: TRBJ1-1
d_gene: .
CDR3aa: CASSVTVNTEAFF
CDR3nt: TGTGCCAGCAGCGTGACAGTGAACACTGAAGCTTTCTTT

abundance: .
v_gene: TRBV18
j_gene: TRBJ2-2
d_gene: .
CDR3aa: CASSPVTGSLLRELFF
CDR3nt: TGTGCCAGCTCACCCGTAACAGGGAGCCTTTTAAGGGAGCTGTTTTTT

abundance: .
v_gene: TRBV4-1
j_gene: TRBJ1-3
d_gene: TRBD1
CDR3aa: CASSPQGFGNTIYF
CDR3nt: TGCGCCAGCAGTCCACAGGGGTTTGGAAACACCATATATTTT

abundance: .
v_gene: TRBV5-6
j_gene: TRBJ1-5
d_gene: .
CDR3aa: CASSLGDLQPQHF
CDR3nt: TGTGCCAGCAGCTTAGGAGATCTCCAGCCCCAGCATTTT

abundance: once
v_gene: TRBV7-2
j_gene: TRBJ1-1
d_gene: .
CDR3aa: CASSLDGGRATEAFF
CDR3nt: TGTGCCAGCAGCTTAGATGGAGGGAGGGCCACTGAAGCTTTCTTT

abundance: .
v_gene: TRBV6-1
j_gene: TRBJ2-7
d_gene: TRBD2
CDR3aa: CASSAPTSGGSYEQYF
CDR3nt: TGTGCCAGCAGTGCACCTACTAGCGGGGGATCCTACGAGCAGTACTTC

abundance: .
v_gene: TRBV9
j_gene: TRBJ1-5
d_gene: .
CDR3aa: CASSTGINQPQHF
CDR3nt: TGTGCCAGCAGTACAGGGATCAATCAGCCCCAGCATTTT

abundance: .
v_gene: TRBV3-1/TRBV3-2
j_gene: TRBJ1-1
d_gene: .
CDR3aa: CASSYIGQNTEAFF
CDR3nt: TGTGCCAGCAGCTATATTGGACAGAACACTGAAGCTTTCTTT

abundance: .
v_gene: TRBV4-1
j_gene: TRBJ1-4
d_gene: .
CDR3aa: CASSPLPGEKLFF
CDR3nt: TGCGCCAGCAGCCCCCTCCCGGGGGAAAAACTGTTTTTT

abundance: .
v_gene: TRBV24-1
j_gene: TRBJ1-2
d_gene: TRBD1
CDR3aa: CATSDRRQGPNYGYTF
CDR3nt: TGTGCCACCAGTGATCGCAGACAGGGACCGAACTATGGCTACACCTTC

abundance: .
v_gene: TRBV27
j_gene: TRBJ1-5
d_gene: TRBD1
CDR3aa: CASSRTGGNNQPQHF
CDR3nt: TGTGCCAGCAGTCGGACAGGGGGGAACAATCAGCCCCAGCATTTT

abundance: .
v_gene: TRBV7-2
j_gene: TRBJ1-5
d_gene: TRBD1
CDR3aa: CASSVDRGRGQPQHF
CDR3nt: TGTGCCAGCAGCGTGGACAGGGGCAGAGGTCAGCCCCAGCATTTT

abundance: .
v_gene: TRBV7-9
j_gene: TRBJ1-2
d_gene: .
CDR3aa: CASSLLGEFYGYTF
CDR3nt: TGTGCCAGCAGCCTCTTAGGGGAATTCTACGGCTACACCTTC

abundance: .
v_gene: TRBV9
j_gene: TRBJ2-2
d_gene: .
CDR3aa: CASSPRTTAGELFF
CDR3nt: TGTGCCAGCAGCCCCCGGACTACGGCCGGGGAGCTGTTTTTT

abundance: .
v_gene: TRBV7-6
j_gene: TRBJ1-2
d_gene: TRBD1
CDR3aa: CASSLETGVSGYTF
CDR3nt: TGTGCCAGCAGCTTGGAGACAGGGGTTAGTGGCTACACCTTC

abundance: .
v_gene: TRBV18
j_gene: TRBJ2-7
d_gene: TRBD2
CDR3aa: CASSTLAGAAYEQYF
CDR3nt: TGTGCCAGCTCAACCCTAGCGGGGGCTGCCTACGAGCAGTACTTC